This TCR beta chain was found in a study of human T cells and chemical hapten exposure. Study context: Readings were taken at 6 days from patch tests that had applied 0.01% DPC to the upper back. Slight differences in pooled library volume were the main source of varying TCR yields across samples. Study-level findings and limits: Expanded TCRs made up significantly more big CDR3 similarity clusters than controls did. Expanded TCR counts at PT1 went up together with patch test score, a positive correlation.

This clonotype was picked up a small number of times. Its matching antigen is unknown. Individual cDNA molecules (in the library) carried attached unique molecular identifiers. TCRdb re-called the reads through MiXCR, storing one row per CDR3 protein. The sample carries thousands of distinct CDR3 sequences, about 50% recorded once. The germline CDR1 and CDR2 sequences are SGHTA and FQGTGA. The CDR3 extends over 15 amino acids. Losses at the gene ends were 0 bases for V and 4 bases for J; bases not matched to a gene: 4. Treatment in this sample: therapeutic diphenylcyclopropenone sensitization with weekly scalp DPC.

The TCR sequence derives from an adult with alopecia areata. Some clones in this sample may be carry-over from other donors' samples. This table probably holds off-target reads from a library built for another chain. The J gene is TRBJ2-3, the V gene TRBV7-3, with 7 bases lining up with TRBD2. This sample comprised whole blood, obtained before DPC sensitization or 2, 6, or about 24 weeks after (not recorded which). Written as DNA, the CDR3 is TGTGCCAGCAGCTTAACCGGCGGGAGTGCAGATACGCAGTATTTT. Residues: CASSLTGGSADTQYF. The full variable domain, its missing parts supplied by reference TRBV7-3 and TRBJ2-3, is GAGVSQTPSNKVTEKGKYVELRCDPISGHTALYWYRQSLGQGPEFLIYFQGTGAADDSGLPNDRFFAVRPEGSVSTLKIQRTERGDSAVYLCASSLTGGSADTQYFGPGTRLTVL.